This T cell receptor (beta chain) comes out of a study of patients and donors after allogeneic stem cell transplantation. TCRdb itself ran the RT-PCR reads through MiXCR, one entry per CDR3 protein. The data show 30,000 or so distinct CDR3 sequences, under 7.5% seen once. This CDR3 contains 15 residues. Per germline, CDR1 SEHNR and CDR2 FQNEAQ (reference sequence). Trimming cost V 3 bases and J 9 bases; bases outside gene matches: 10. The table lists this clonotype with many counts. The origin of this receptor is a human donor who was either an allogeneic HSCT recipient or a stem cell or donor lymphocyte infusion donor (not recorded which). It is not recorded whose cells these are; they may come from a transplant donor. The rearrangement links TRBV7-9 to TRBJ2-1, with TRBD2 matching 8 bases. Sequenced input: blood, either unsorted or a sorted T cell fraction (not recorded which). CDR3 amino acids: CASSLLHGRAVEQFF. As DNA, the CDR3 is TGTGCCAGCAGCTTGTTGCACGGGAGGGCCGTTGAGCAGTTCTTC.